Below are 22 T cell receptor beta chains sequenced from a single sample in a study of early stage breast cancer tumors (dated by TCRdb to 2015 to 2018). The library was generated by the immunoSEQ multiplex PCR assay. Entries here come from immuneACCESS through TCRdb and include only in-frame sequences with V and J called. Some clones fail to appear in such tables; in the studies checked, an unresolved V gene covers under half of the shortfall, and the cause of the remainder is unknown. The sample table lists about 41,000 clones, about two thirds of them with a count of one. Of the sample, 7.2% falls within the top ten clones. Sequencing was done on a sample of blood. These receptor sequences come from a person between 45 and 65 years old with breast cancer.

The chain combines TRBV5-4 with TRBJ2-2; 10 bases match TRBD2. Germline V lookup: CDR1 SGHNT, CDR2 YYREEE (reference sequence). This CDR3 is 14 amino acids long. Trimming cost V 9 bases and J 1 base; bases outside gene matches: 3. CDR3 nucleotides: TGTGCCACCCGGACTAGCGGGAACACCGGGGAGCTGTTTTTT. It encodes CATRTSGNTGELFF.

V is TRBV5-6 and J is TRBJ1-2, with D perhaps matching TRBD1 (5 bases). The V and J ends lost 4 bases and 6 bases respectively, with 16 bases between them. From germline, CDR1 is SGHDT and CDR2 YYEEEE. The CDR3 consists of 14 residues. The CDR3 region has the DNA TGTGCCAGCAGCCCCACACCGGACACTAATGGCTACACCTTC. This sequence encodes CASSPTPDTNGYTF.

This clone has just a few counts. J is TRBJ1-2 and V is TRBV5-6; no firm D call. From germline, CDR1 is SGHDT and CDR2 YYEEEE. The CDR3 is 13 amino acids. Trimming cost V 4 bases and J 5 bases, with 12 bases left between them. CDR3 sequence reads: CASSPGGEYGYTF. As DNA, the CDR3 is TGTGCCAGCAGCCCCGGCGGAGAGTATGGCTACACCTTC. The variable domain in full, completed from reference TRBV5-6 and TRBJ1-2, reads DAGVTQSPTHLIKTRGQQVTLRCSPKSGHDTVSWYQQALGQGPQFIFQYYEEEERQRGNFPDRFSGHQFPNYSSELNVNALLLGDSALYLCASSPGGEYGYTFGSGTRLTVV.

This clone has a handful of counts. The CDR3: CASSIRGASTEAFF. For the CDR3, the DNA is TGTGCCAGTAGTATTCGGGGGGCTAGCACTGAAGCTTTCTTT. The gene calls are TRBV19 and TRBJ1-1; possible D gene TRBD1, 6 bases. With 3 bases removed from V and 4 bases from J, the gap between germline ends came to 12 bases. The germline gives CDR1 LNHDA, CDR2 SQIVND (reference sequence). This CDR3 region has 14 residues.

This sequence joins TRBV19 and TRBJ2-6; 10 nucleotides align to TRBD1. The CDR3 consists of 16 residues. Germline lookup yields CDR1 LNHDA and CDR2 SQIVND (reference sequence). Losses at the gene ends were 6 bases for V and 2 bases for J; bases not matched to a gene: 4. The DNA for the CDR3 is TGTGCCAGTAGGGGACAGGGGTTCGCTGGGGCCAACGTCCTGACTTTC. Its translation is CASRGQGFAGANVLTF.

This rearrangement joins TRBV5-6 to TRBJ2-3; 9 nucleotides agree with TRBD1. CDR1 is SGHDT, CDR2 YYEEEE, per germline. This CDR3 region has 15 residues. V trimming: 4 bases; J trimming: 4 bases; junction bases outside the gene matches: 7. CDR3 residues: CASSQQGAGADTQYF. In DNA form, the CDR3 reads TGTGCCAGCAGCCAACAGGGGGCAGGGGCAGATACGCAGTATTTT.

The chain carries TRBV15 and TRBJ1-3, with D possibly matching TRBD1 (5 bases). Trimming took off 0 bases at V and 0 bases at J, with 6 bases between the two ends. The germline V gene has CDR1 LNHNV and CDR2 YYDKDF (reference sequence). The CDR3 has 15 amino acids. The CDR3 sequence: CATSRDRVSGNTIYF. In nucleotides, the CDR3 is TGTGCCACCAGCAGAGACAGGGTCTCTGGAAACACCATATATTTT.

This rearrangement joins TRBV2 to TRBJ2-1; 8 positions agree with TRBD2. With V trimmed by 6 bases and J by 7 bases, 20 bases remained unmatched. The CDR3 is 18 residues long. Germline V lookup: CDR1 SNHLY, CDR2 FYNNEI. CDR3 protein: CASRRFPIGRAATNEQFF. The CDR3 DNA is TGTGCCAGCAGACGCTTCCCAATCGGGAGGGCCGCGACGAATGAGCAGTTCTTC.

V and J are TRBV5-5 and TRBJ1-5, with TRBD1 identical over 10 bases. J gave up 5 bases and V 4 bases, and 6 bases lay outside the gene matches. The CDR3 length is 15 residues. In germline, CDR1 is SGHKS, CDR2 YYEKEE (reference sequence). The CDR3 reads CASSTTGGRDQPQHF. The CDR3 DNA is TGTGCCAGCAGCACGACAGGGGGCAGGGATCAGCCCCAGCATTTT.

V usage is TRBV28 and J usage is TRBJ2-7; weak D call: TRBD2 (6 bases). The V gene's germline CDR1 is MDHEN and CDR2 SYDVKM. V was clipped by 7 bases and J by 4 bases, with 17 bases between them. The length of the CDR3 is 14 residues. CDR3 in DNA: TGTGCCAGCACCCTAATCGGGAGAGCTTACGAGCAGTACTTC. Translating it yields CASTLIGRAYEQYF.

This chain uses TRBV7-5 with TRBJ2-7; the table's D call TRBD2 went unverified against the DNA. TRBV7-5 is shown as a pseudogene. The CDR3 has 14 amino acids. The CDR3 coding sequence is TGTGCCAGAAGCTTGCCGCGGGGCCGGGAGGAGCAGTACGTC. The encoded protein is CARSLPRGREEQYV.

CDR3 sequence (DNA): TGCGCCAGCAGCCCTGGGGGCACAACCCTCTCCTCTGGAAACACCATATATTTT. It yields the protein CASSPGGTTLSSGNTIYF. J is TRBJ1-3 and V is TRBV4-3, with D possibly TRBD1 on 6 matching bases. The CDR3 covers 18 residues. The germline V and J ends were trimmed by 4 bases and 0 bases, with 19 bases remaining between them. Germline V lookup: CDR1 LGHNA, CDR2 YSLEER.

J is TRBJ1-2 and V is TRBV5-1; possibly TRBD1 for D (5 bases). Germline CDR1 reads SGHRS; CDR2 reads YFSETQ. The CDR3 covers 14 residues. The V end lost 0 bases, the J end lost 7 bases, and 13 bases lay between the germline ends. CDR3 bases: TGCGCCAGCAGCTTGGACAGGAATTCGTTTGGCTACACCTTC. This sequence encodes CASSLDRNSFGYTF.

The rearrangement links TRBV29-1 to TRBJ1-6; the match to TRBD1 covers 9 bases. The germline V gene has CDR1 SQVTM and CDR2 ANQGSEA. The J segment lost 7 bases and the V segment lost 4 bases, leaving 2 bases of the junction unmatched. The CDR3 runs 13 residues. The CDR3 is CSVGDRVNSPLHF. The CDR3, as DNA: TGCAGCGTTGGGGACAGGGTAAATTCACCCCTCCACTTT. The whole variable domain, remainder taken from reference TRBV29-1 and TRBJ1-6, is SAVISQKPSRDICQRGTSLTIQCQVDSQVTMMFWYRQQPGQSLTLIATANQGSEATYESGFVIDKFPISRPNLTFSTLTVSNMSPEDSSIYLCSVGDRVNSPLHFGNGTRLTVT.

This rearrangement joins TRBV4-1 to TRBJ1-2; D is undetermined. The V end was cut by 4 bases, the J end by 1 base, with 7 bases between. This CDR3 contains 13 residues. Germline V gene data show CDR1 as MGHRA and CDR2 as YSYEKL. CDR3 protein: CASSPRVNYGYTF. CDR3 nucleotide sequence: TGCGCCAGCAGCCCCCGGGTTAACTATGGCTACACCTTC.

This clone occurred a few times. The V call is TRBV29-1, the J call TRBJ2-3, with 12 bases lining up with TRBD2. Germline V lookup: CDR1 SQVTM, CDR2 ANQGSEA. Trimming took 6 bases from V and 6 from J; bases not matched to a gene: 7. CDR3 size: 14 residues. CDR3 coding DNA: TGCAGCGTCAGCCTAGCGGGGGGGCATGATACGCAGTATTTT. Protein product: CSVSLAGGHDTQYF.

This chain connects TRBV19 to TRBJ2-1, with TRBD1 matching over 7 bases. The junction had 9 bases not matched to a gene; V was cut back by 3 bases and J by 4 bases. Per germline, CDR1 LNHDA and CDR2 SQIVND (reference sequence). This CDR3 contains 16 residues. CDR3 sequence reads: CASSIRLGQLYNEQFF. The CDR3 DNA sequence: TGTGCCAGTAGTATTAGGTTGGGACAGCTATACAATGAGCAGTTCTTC.

CDR3: CASSQDIREYSNEQYF. In nucleotides, the CDR3 is TGTGCCAGCAGCCAAGATATCAGGGAATATTCCAACGAGCAGTACTTC. The chain employs TRBV4-2 and TRBJ2-5, with a tentative D call TRBD1 (5 bases). The last part of the DNA fits TRBJ2-7 better; the J call may be wrong. CDR3 length: 16 amino acids. Per the germline V gene, CDR1 is LGHNA and CDR2 is YNFKEQ.

The V gene is TRBV6-1, the J gene TRBJ1-4, with D unclear. Germline V gene data show CDR1 as MNHNS and CDR2 as SASEGT. Trimming took off 0 bases at V and 7 bases at J, with 12 bases between the two ends. The CDR3 extends over 15 amino acids. CDR3 residues: CASSEALQPSEKLFF. CDR3 sequence (DNA): TGTGCCAGCAGTGAAGCGCTTCAACCCAGTGAAAAACTGTTTTTT.

The rearrangement uses TRBV2 and TRBJ1-2; TRBD1 matches at 8 bases. V lost 6 bases and J lost 0; bases outside the gene matches: 0. Germline V gene data show CDR1 as SNHLY and CDR2 as FYNNEI. This CDR3 has 13 amino acids. The CDR3, as DNA: TGTGCCAGCAGGGACAGGGCTAACTATGGCTACACCTTC. Translated, it gives CASRDRANYGYTF. Full variable domain (rest looked up from reference TRBV2 and TRBJ1-2): EPEVTQTPSHQVTQMGQEVILRCVPISNHLYFYWYRQILGQKVEFLVSFYNNEISEKSEIFDDQFSVERPDGSNFTLKIRSTKLEDSAMYFCASRDRANYGYTFGSGTRLTVV.

J is TRBJ2-7 and V is TRBV9; 10 bases are shared with TRBD2. The ends lost 0 bases at V and 5 bases at J; junction bases unmatched: 5. The CDR3 length is 15 residues. The germline CDR1 and CDR2 sequences are SGDLS and YYNGEE. CDR3: CASSVGASGSNEQYF. CDR3 nucleotides: TGTGCCAGCAGCGTAGGGGCTAGCGGGAGCAACGAGCAGTACTTC.

CDR3 residues: CASSPRGWMWNEQFF. CDR3 in DNA: TGTGCCAGCAGCCCCCGGGGGTGGATGTGGAATGAGCAGTTCTTC. This chain uses TRBV12-1 with TRBJ2-1; TRBD2, the table's D call, lacks a check against the DNA. TRBV12-1 is assigned pseudogene status. There are 15 residues in the CDR3.